Presented here are 3 T cell receptor beta chains from one specimen sequenced in a study of cytomegalovirus exposure and HLA in healthy donors. 13 Jbeta primers and 60 Vbeta primers were used for the PCR. Only in-frame clones appear in the TCRdb table, and some are missing; sequencing was by immunoSEQ multiplex PCR. Among 150,000 to 200,000 clones, approximately 71% were seen once, and the ten largest hold 1.5%. Material: PBMCs. The origin of the receptors is a girl aged 10 to 17 in good health and CMV-seronegative.

This clone appeared once. This chain links TRBV7-9 with TRBJ1-2, with 7 positions matching TRBD1. The CDR3 is 14 amino acids. Germline loops: CDR1 SEHNR, CDR2 FQNEAQ (reference sequence). Trimming cost V 5 bases and J 4 bases; bases outside gene matches: 7. CDR3 in DNA: TGTGCCAGCAGCGGGTCGGGACAGTTCTATGGCTACACCTTC. Protein: CASSGSGQFYGYTF.

The chain carries TRBV5-6 and TRBJ2-7, with D hard to call. Trimming removed 3 bases at V and 3 bases at J, with 4 bases between. Germline CDR1 SGHDT, CDR2 YYEEEE. The CDR3 consists of 11 residues. CDR3 residues: CASSYGYEQYF. CDR3 sequence (DNA): TGTGCCAGCAGCTACGGCTACGAGCAGTACTTC.

The V call is TRBV5-6, the J call TRBJ2-1, with D possibly matching TRBD2 (6 bases). Germline V gene lookup returns CDR1 SGHDT and CDR2 YYEEEE. The CDR3 totals 13 residues. V was trimmed by 4 bases and J by 4 bases, leaving 9 bases between them. The CDR3 here is CASSPRGYNEQFF. CDR3 DNA sequence: TGTGCCAGCAGCCCCCGGGGGTACAATGAGCAGTTCTTC.